This is a list of T cell receptor beta chains from one sample in a study of blood T cell repertoires in COVID-19. Clones were read by immunoSEQ multiplex PCR, and TCRdb kept only the in-frame ones, dropping some. Here the sample spans approximately 230,000 clones, approximately 86% being singletons. The sequencing input was peripheral blood. All receptors come from a man older than 75 with acute or convalescent COVID-19. The CDR3 runs from the conserved cysteine through the conserved F or W. Each record gives: CDR3 DNA, CDR3 protein, D gene, V gene, clone size, J gene. A D gene is named only where the DNA matches it firmly. Size is omitted from some rows. Given values are once, few, many or a class for expanded clones.

TGTGCCAGCAACAGACAGGGTAACACTGAAGCTTTCTTT | CASNRQGNTEAFF | TRBD1 | TRBV6-5 | NA | TRBJ1-1
TGTGCCAGCAGCCAAAATAGACGAGGGAGAGGCACCTACAATGAGCAGTTCTTC | CASSQNRRGRGTYNEQFF | NA | TRBV3-1/TRBV3-2 | NA | TRBJ2-1
TGCGCCAGCAGCTTGTTCGGGGGGCTCACCTACGAGCAGTACTTC | CASSLFGGLTYEQYF | NA | TRBV5-1 | NA | TRBJ2-7
TGCGCCAGCAGCCAAGTCAGGGCAGGGGCCGGGGAGCTGTTTTTT | CASSQVRAGAGELFF | NA | TRBV4-1 | few | TRBJ2-2
TGTGCCAGCTCACCCGGGACAGGGCTAAACAATGAGCAGTTCTTC | CASSPGTGLNNEQFF | TRBD1 | TRBV18 | NA | TRBJ2-1
TGTGCCAGCAGCTTTCCCGGCGGCTCCTACGAGCAGTACTTC | CASSFPGGSYEQYF | NA | TRBV5-5 | NA | TRBJ2-7
TGTGCCAGCAGTGACTCGCGGGGGGGAGAGACCCAGTACTTC | CASSDSRGGETQYF | TRBD2 | TRBV2 | NA | TRBJ2-5
TGTGCCAGCTCACCACTGCCCCCGGGACAGGGCAATCAGCCCCAGCATTTT | CASSPLPPGQGNQPQHF | TRBD1 | TRBV18 | few | TRBJ1-5
TGTGCCAGCAGAAGGACAGGAGAACCCTACGAGCAGTACTTC | CASRRTGEPYEQYF | TRBD1 | TRBV28 | NA | TRBJ2-7
TGTGCCAGCAGCTCTCGACTAGCGGGGGGCTCGGGTCGCACAGATACGCAGTATTTT | CASSSRLAGGSGRTDTQYF | TRBD2 | TRBV3-1/TRBV3-2 | NA | TRBJ2-3
TGTGCCAGTAGAGGACAGGGGTCTAACTATGGCTACACCTTC | CASRGQGSNYGYTF | TRBD1 | TRBV19 | NA | TRBJ1-2
TGTGCCAGCAGCGTAGAACCTGGGTACAGCTTTACGCAGTATTTT | CASSVEPGYSFTQYF | NA | TRBV9 | NA | TRBJ2-3
TGTGCCAGCAGCAGATACGGTGGCACTGAAGCTTTCTTT | CASSRYGGTEAFF | NA | TRBV7-3 | NA | TRBJ1-1
TGTGCCAGTAGTGTGACAGGTAGCAATCAGCCCCAGCATTTT | CASSVTGSNQPQHF | NA | TRBV19 | NA | TRBJ1-5
TGCGCCAGCAGCCCGACAGGTCATCCCAATCAGCCCCAGCATTTT | CASSPTGHPNQPQHF | NA | TRBV5-1 | NA | TRBJ1-5